These 18 T cell receptor beta chains came from one sample sequenced in a study of T cell clonotyping in hematopoietic cell transplantation. TCRdb's table, derived via immunoSEQ multiplex PCR, lists solely in-frame clones and lacks some. The sample yields 7,000 or so clones, 95% to 99% seen once. Specimen: PBMCs, collected 30 days after allogeneic stem cell transplant. The receptors come from a male patient aged 55-69 years who had an allogeneic stem cell transplant from a related donor, so the T cells may come from the graft donor. Some clones in this sample may be carry-over from other donors' samples.

The gene calls are TRBV7-8 and TRBJ1-2, with D possibly matching TRBD1 (5 bases). The CDR3 runs 14 residues. V lost 5 bases and J lost 0, with 10 bases in between. Germline assignment: CDR1 SGHVS and CDR2 FQNEAQ. CDR3 residues: CASSLDRANYGYTF. The CDR3 DNA reads TGTGCCAGCAGCCTCGACAGAGCTAACTATGGCTACACCTTC.

The gene calls are TRBV7-2 and TRBJ2-5; 7 bases are shared with TRBD2. J was trimmed by 5 bases and V by 7 bases; bases with no gene match: 16. The CDR3 covers 16 residues. Germline-derived CDR1 and CDR2 are SGHTA and FQGNSA. The CDR3 DNA reads as TGTGCCAGCACCCGCACCCTCACTAGCGTCGGGGAGACCCAGTACTTC. Protein sequence: CASTRTLTSVGETQYF.

The chain couples TRBV27 to TRBJ2-7; 8 positions agree with TRBD2. The germline CDR1 and CDR2 sequences are MNHEY and SMNVEV (reference sequence). The CDR3 covers 14 residues. V gave up 8 bases and J gave up 2 bases; unmatched junction bases: 8. The CDR3 DNA reads as TGTGCCAGCCGCGGGGGGAGGCCTACCTACGAGCAGTACTTC. This translates into CASRGGRPTYEQYF.

This clone was seen once. This chain connects TRBV9 to TRBJ1-3; D gene uncertain. CDR1 is SGDLS and CDR2 is YYNGEE in the germline V gene. The ends were cut back, 3 bases at V and 4 bases at J, with 8 bases in the middle. The CDR3 runs 13 residues. CDR3 region: CASSESEGNTIYF. In nucleotides, the CDR3 is TGTGCCAGCAGCGAGTCAGAAGGAAACACCATATATTTT. The full variable domain, rest sourced from reference TRBV9 and TRBJ1-3, is DSGVTQTPKHLITATGQRVTLRCSPRSGDLSVYWYQQSLDQGLQFLIQYYNGEERAKGNILERFSAQQFPDLHSELNLSSLELGDSALYFCASSESEGNTIYFGEGSWLTVV.

This chain joins TRBV10-3 and TRBJ1-2, with D hard to call. The CDR3 is 11 amino acids. CDR1 is ENHRY and CDR2 is SYGVKD in the germline V gene. The DNA of the CDR3 is TGTGGGGCAGCTTCTAACTATGGCTACACCTTC. It codes for CGAASNYGYTF.

The chain has TRBV19 and TRBJ2-3; 11 bases are a match to TRBD2. This CDR3 comprises 15 residues. J gave up 12 bases and V 4 bases, and 12 bases lay outside the gene matches. Per the germline V gene, CDR1 is LNHDA and CDR2 is SQIVND (reference sequence). CDR3 residues: CASSSSGTSGAHQYF. The CDR3 DNA is TGTGCCAGTAGTAGCTCCGGGACTAGCGGAGCCCATCAGTATTTT.

The chain has TRBV4-1 and TRBJ1-3; D is uncertain. The CDR3 runs 17 residues. Germline-derived CDR1 and CDR2 are MGHRA and YSYEKL. Trimming cost V 2 bases and J 0 bases, with 14 bases left between them. CDR3 bases: TGCGCCAGCAGCCAAAATGTCGTACTACGCTCTGGAAACACCATATATTTT. Protein sequence: CASSQNVVLRSGNTIYF.

This clone appeared a single time. The V gene is TRBV11-3, the J gene TRBJ2-7; maybe TRBD1 (5 bases). V lost 1 base, J lost 0 bases, and 7 bases lay in between. CDR3 length: 14 amino acids. Germline CDR1 reads SGHNT; CDR2 reads YENEEA. CDR3 in DNA: TGTGCCAGCAGCTTAGGCAGGGCCTCCTACGAGCAGTACTTC. Protein sequence: CASSLGRASYEQYF. The whole variable domain, filled in from reference TRBV11-3 and TRBJ2-7, reads EAGVVQSPRYKIIEKKQPVAFWCNPISGHNTLYWYLQNLGQGPELLIRYENEEAVDDSQLPKDRFSAERLKGVDSTLKIQPAELGDSAVYLCASSLGRASYEQYFGPGTRLTVT.

This clone was counted once. V is TRBV4-1 and J is TRBJ1-4; D call uncertain. V was shortened by 0 bases and J by 5 bases, with 10 bases between the two germline ends. Germline lookup yields CDR1 MGHRA and CDR2 YSYEKL. The CDR3 is made up of 15 amino acids. As DNA, the CDR3 is TGCGCCAGCAGCCAAGAAGGCCGCCACAATGAAAAACTGTTTTTT. It encodes CASSQEGRHNEKLFF.

This rearrangement joins TRBV7-2 to TRBJ1-2; D is undetermined. The CDR3 spans 17 residues. V lost 0 bases, J lost 0 bases, and 14 bases lay in between. Germline CDR1 reads SGHTA; CDR2 reads FQGNSA. CDR3 sequence: CASSLAARREPNYGYTF. DNA of the CDR3: TGTGCCAGCAGCTTAGCGGCCAGGAGGGAACCTAACTATGGCTACACCTTC.

J is TRBJ2-2 and V is TRBV19; the D gene is possibly TRBD1 (6 bases). CDR1 LNHDA and CDR2 SQIVND come from the germline V gene (reference sequence). This CDR3 comprises 12 residues. In DNA form, the CDR3 reads TGTGCTACAGGGTCCCTCACCGGGGAGCTGTTTTTT. Encoded protein: CATGSLTGELFF.

The CDR3 loop is CASGLFQGPGVPEAFF. The CDR3 DNA is TGTGCTAGTGGTTTGTTTCAGGGCCCCGGGGTCCCCGAAGCTTTCTTT. The genes are TRBV12-5 and TRBJ1-1; a weak D match, TRBD1 (5 bases). This CDR3 contains 16 residues. Germline lookup yields CDR1 LGHNT and CDR2 FRNRAP. The V and J ends lost 2 bases and 8 bases respectively, with 21 bases between them.

The chain links TRBV29-1 to TRBJ1-1; D remains ambiguous. This CDR3 has 12 amino acids. With 2 bases removed from V and 7 bases from J, the gap between germline ends came to 11 bases. From germline, CDR1 is SQVTM and CDR2 ANQGSEA. The CDR3 is CSVEPTPYEAFF. In DNA form, the CDR3 reads TGCAGCGTTGAACCAACGCCTTATGAAGCTTTCTTT.

In this sample, this clone turned up once. The chain carries TRBV14 and TRBJ1-4; no firm D call. CDR1 and CDR2 from the germline V gene are SGHDN and FVKESK. The CDR3 loop spans 15 amino acids. Trimming took 0 bases from V and 7 from J, leaving 12 bases between them. The CDR3 spells CASSQEWGQSEKLFF. The CDR3 bases are TGTGCCAGCAGCCAAGAATGGGGTCAGAGTGAAAAACTGTTTTTT.

The chain carries TRBV28 and TRBJ2-1; D might be TRBD2 (5 bases). The V end was cut by 6 bases, the J end by 5 bases, with 8 bases between. Germline V gene lookup returns CDR1 MDHEN and CDR2 SYDVKM. The CDR3 sequence is 12 residues long. Here the CDR3 DNA reads TGTGCCAGCAGCCAGGAGGACAATGAGCAGTTCTTC. Translated: CASSQEDNEQFF.

The chain carries TRBV7-6 and TRBJ2-7; D gene uncertain. The V gene's germline CDR1 is SGHVS and CDR2 FNYEAQ. This CDR3 comprises 12 residues. Trimming took off 2 bases at V and 2 bases at J, with 4 bases between the two ends. The CDR3 DNA reads as TGTGCCAGCAGCTTATATCCCTACGAGCAGTACTTC. This gives the protein CASSLYPYEQYF.

The V gene is TRBV6-5, the J gene TRBJ1-2; perhaps TRBD1 as D (5 bases). Trimming stripped 6 bases from V and 4 bases from J, with 18 bases between. The CDR3 consists of 15 residues. Looked up from germline, CDR1 is MNHEY and CDR2 is SVGAGI. The CDR3: CASSATGPGSYGYTF. The CDR3 nucleotides are TGTGCCAGCAGCGCTACAGGCCCGGGTAGCTATGGCTACACCTTC.

This chain uses TRBV6-5 with TRBJ2-7; D unresolved. This CDR3 has 16 amino acids. Germline assignment: CDR1 MNHEY and CDR2 SVGAGI. Trimming pared 2 bases from V and 0 bases from J, leaving 14 bases between. CDR3 in DNA: TGTGCCAGCAGTTACGGTAGGCAGGAGTTCTCCTACGAGCAGTACTTC. Its translation: CASSYGRQEFSYEQYF.